This T cell receptor (beta chain) was sequenced in a study of blood T cell repertoires in COVID-19. The CDR3 is made up of 14 amino acids. Germline assignment: CDR1 SGHNT and CDR2 YYREEE (reference sequence). Trimming removed 2 bases at V and 0 bases at J, with 9 bases between. Profiling relied on immunoSEQ multiplex PCR, and the TCRdb table lists in-frame clones only, not all of them. The data contain about 180,000 clones, about nine tenths of them seen just once; the ten biggest clones take up roughly 3.7%. The clonotype was recovered from a woman under 40 with acute or convalescent COVID-19. Material: peripheral blood. J is TRBJ2-7 and V is TRBV5-4; D remains unclear. The CDR3 protein is CASSFPHSSYEQYF. The CDR3 DNA follows: TGTGCCAGCAGCTTTCCCCACAGCTCCTACGAGCAGTACTTC.